This TCR beta chain was identified in a study of blood T cells in healthy people across ages. Trimming left V 7 bases short and J 3 bases short, with 13 bases between. CDR3 length: 13 residues. With a J-beta primer mix and a sample-barcoded 5' primer, a second PCR ran roughly 7 to 11 cycles. TCRdb recomputed calls from the 5' RACE reads with MiXCR, one row per CDR3 protein. The table lists approximately 800,000 distinct CDR3 sequences, approximately 59% of them singletons. The sequence came from a young man in good health. The chain is built from TRBV12-3 or TRBV12-4 and TRBJ2-7; the D gene is possibly TRBD1 (6 bases). Specimen: blood. In DNA form, the CDR3 reads TGTGCCAGCAACAGGGCCAGGGACTACGAGCAGTACTTC. Its translation: CASNRARDYEQYF.